Sequencing of this TCR beta chain was carried out in a study of cytomegalovirus exposure and HLA in healthy donors. Study-level background: Within the Caucasian-associated ancestry cluster were around four fifths of the roughly 360 genotyped donors. Study-wide results and caveats: Analysis was carried out at a later point, and it linked a missense DCLRE1C variant to TCR beta V- and J-gene trimming. Productive status was seen about 90% or about 30% of the time for most TCR beta V segments in an earlier analysis.

The germline V gene has CDR1 SGHAT and CDR2 FQNNGV. Trimming shortened V by 5 bases and J by 7 bases, and 24 bases separated the two germline ends. The CDR3 extends over 17 amino acids. Primers included in the PCR were 60 Vbeta and 13 Jbeta primers. Repertoires were generated with immunoSEQ multiplex PCR, while TCRdb's copy carries only in-frame clones and drops some. This table has 120,000 or so clones, over 65% appearing once. On this clone itself: Its antigen is undetermined.

Sequencing was done on a sample of PBMCs. The TCR sequence derives from a young man in good health and CMV-seronegative. The chain links TRBV11-2 to TRBJ2-1, with D possibly matching TRBD2 (5 bases). The CDR3 coding sequence is TGTGCCAGCAGCCTAAGTCCCGCCGCGATGCGGGTGAATGAGCAGTTCTTC. It encodes CASSLSPAAMRVNEQFF. Full variable domain (remainder filled in from reference TRBV11-2 and TRBJ2-1): EAGVAQSPRYKIIEKRQSVAFWCNPISGHATLYWYQQILGQGPKLLIQFQNNGVVDDSQLPKDRFSAERLKGVDSTLKIQPAKLEDSAVYLCASSLSPAAMRVNEQFFGPGTRLTVL.